The clone carrying this T cell receptor beta chain occurred once. The antigen is not known. Data came from immunoSEQ multiplex PCR; TCRdb stores just in-frame clones and leaves some out. The data contain approximately 73,000 clones, around 87% of them singletons. Trimming pared 7 bases from V and 4 bases from J, leaving 11 bases between. This CDR3 region has 12 residues. Germline assignment: CDR1 MDHEN and CDR2 SYDVKM. This sample is part of a study of radiotherapy plus CTLA-4 blockade in lung cancer. Overall study: Objective responses were documented in around 19% of patients, with disease control in roughly 30%. Study conclusions and caveats: Reports identified early blood T cell clone dynamics, with interferon-beta, as the best response predictor. Expansion of tumor-derived TCR clones was observed in blood after radiotherapy plus ipilimumab.

Receiving focal radiation plus CTLA-4 blockade with ipilimumab were patients who had chemo-refractory metastatic non-small-cell lung cancer. The chain is built from TRBV28 and TRBJ2-7; D is ambiguous. The clonotype was recovered from a human donor with non-small cell lung cancer that progressed on radiotherapy plus ipilimumab. Source: peripheral blood, taken from a patient treated with radiotherapy plus ipilimumab. The chain's CDR3 is CASTLGTYEQYF. The CDR3 nucleotides are TGTGCCAGCACCCTGGGAACTTACGAGCAGTACTTC.